The 21 T cell receptor beta chains below were found in one sample sequenced in a study of cytomegalovirus exposure and HLA in healthy donors (TCRdb year 2017). Receptors were amplified or captured by the immunoSEQ multiplex PCR assay. A mixture of 60 forward primers for TCR Vbeta segments and 13 reverse primers for TCR Jbeta segments was used in the multiplex PCR. TCRdb took over this immuneACCESS table, retaining in-frame rearrangements with V and J assigned. Such tables are incomplete; in checked studies, under half of the missing clones stem from an unresolved V gene, and the remainder is unexplained. The sample data list some 130,000 clones, and roughly 82% of these were observed just once. The ten top clones hold around 11% of the sample. Material for sequencing was PBMCs. These receptor sequences come from a male donor in good health and CMV-seropositive.

The V and J genes are TRBV30 and TRBJ1-4; 10 bases are a match to TRBD1. This CDR3 region has 15 residues. Unmatched junction bases numbered 6, after V lost 0 bases and J lost 8 bases. Germline CDR1 GTSNPN, CDR2 SVGIG (reference sequence). CDR3 in amino acids: CAWSVQGQGEEKLFF. In DNA form, the CDR3 reads TGTGCCTGGAGTGTACAAGGACAGGGGGAAGAAAAACTGTTTTTT. The full variable domain, completed using reference TRBV30 and TRBJ1-4, is SQTIHQWPATLVQPVGSPLSLECTVEGTSNPNLYWYRQAAGRGLQLLFYSVGIGQISSEVPQNLSASRPQDRQFILSSKKLLLSDSGFYLCAWSVQGQGEEKLFFGSGTQLSVL.

The chain employs TRBV7-2 and TRBJ2-7; 9 positions agree with TRBD1. The trim removed 3 bases at V and 5 bases at J, leaving 5 bases unmatched. The CDR3 has 14 amino acids. The germline CDR1 and CDR2 sequences are SGHTA and FQGNSA. The CDR3 region is CASSFGTGWNEQYF. As DNA, the CDR3 is TGTGCCAGCAGCTTCGGGACAGGGTGGAACGAGCAGTACTTC. Filled out from reference TRBV7-2 and TRBJ2-7, the complete variable domain reads GAGVSQSPSNKVTEKGKDVELRCDPISGHTALYWYRQSLGQGLEFLIYFQGNSAPDKSGLPSDRFSAERTGGSVSTLTIQRTQQEDSAVYLCASSFGTGWNEQYFGPGTRLTVT.

This clone has more than one count but fewer than ten. The chain is built from TRBV5-4 and TRBJ2-7, with 9 nucleotides matching TRBD2. The CDR3 is made up of 15 amino acids. The junction had 5 bases not matched to a gene; V was cut back by 4 bases and J by 0 bases. Germline V lookup: CDR1 SGHNT, CDR2 YYREEE (reference sequence). The CDR3 sequence is CASSQASGVSYEQYF. The CDR3 nucleotides are TGTGCCAGCAGCCAGGCTAGCGGGGTCTCCTACGAGCAGTACTTC. Supplemented by reference TRBV5-4 and TRBJ2-7, the full variable domain reads ETGVTQSPTHLIKTRGQQVTLRCSSQSGHNTVSWYQQALGQGPQFIFQYYREEENGRGNFPPRFSGLQFPNYSSELNVNALELDDSALYLCASSQASGVSYEQYFGPGTRLTVT.

A few counts support this clone. This sequence joins TRBV5-4 and TRBJ2-1; D gene uncertain. This CDR3 contains 16 residues. V was cut by 2 bases and J by 0 bases, with 12 bases left in between. CDR1 SGHNT and CDR2 YYREEE come from the germline V gene (reference sequence). This CDR3 reads CASSFQAPSSYNEQFF. The CDR3 bases are TGTGCCAGCAGCTTCCAAGCGCCGAGCTCCTACAATGAGCAGTTCTTC.

This clone was recorded once. The chain is built from TRBV25-1 and TRBJ2-7, with D maybe TRBD1 (5 bases). Deletions cut 2 bases from V and 2 bases from J, with 10 bases between. This CDR3 spans 14 amino acids. Per germline, CDR1 MGHDK and CDR2 SYGVNS. The DNA of the CDR3 is TGTGCCAGCAGTGAACAGAGACAGACCTACGAGCAGTACTTC. It yields the protein CASSEQRQTYEQYF.

The V and J genes are TRBV10-3 and TRBJ2-7; 14 bases are a match to TRBD2. V trimming: 4 bases; J trimming: 5 bases; junction bases outside the gene matches: 13. This CDR3 region has 18 residues. The germline gives CDR1 ENHRY, CDR2 SYGVKD. CDR3 amino acids: CAISAFRTSGRTMDEQYF. DNA for the CDR3: TGTGCCATCAGTGCTTTCCGGACTAGCGGGAGGACAATGGACGAGCAGTACTTC.

The chain couples TRBV29-1 to TRBJ1-2; no reliable D call. The V end lost 3 bases, the J end lost 7 bases, and 15 bases lay between the germline ends. Germline CDR1 and CDR2: SQVTM and ANQGSEA. The CDR3 runs to 13 residues. CDR3 sequence reads: CSVDSGLATGYTF. The CDR3 bases are TGCAGCGTTGATTCGGGCCTAGCGACTGGCTACACCTTC.

The V call is TRBV6-1, the J call TRBJ2-1; 7 nucleotides match TRBD2. J gave up 10 bases and V 7 bases, and 16 bases lay outside the gene matches. This CDR3 has 15 amino acids. Germline CDR1 MNHNS, CDR2 SASEGT. CDR3 protein: CASKVRESWSGEQFF. CDR3 DNA: TGTGCCAGCAAAGTGCGGGAGTCTTGGTCGGGCGAGCAGTTCTTC.

This chain connects TRBV7-2 to TRBJ2-1, with D possibly being TRBD2 (7 bases). Germline CDR1 is SGHTA and CDR2 is FQGNSA. The V gene lost 5 bases and the J gene lost 3 bases, with 20 bases spanning the gap. CDR3 length equals 17 residues. This chain's CDR3 is CASSRGVRGISYNEQFF. The CDR3 DNA reads as TGTGCCAGCAGCCGGGGGGTTAGGGGGATAAGCTACAATGAGCAGTTCTTC.

CDR3 bases: TGTGCCGGACCTCGGGGGGCTTCTGGGGCCAACGTCCTGACTTTC. It encodes CAGPRGASGANVLTF. The V call is TRBV5-8, the J call TRBJ2-6; D may be TRBD2 (7 bases). CDR3 length equals 15 residues. The V end was cut by 10 bases, the J end by 1 base, with 15 bases between. CDR1 SGHTS and CDR2 YDEGEE come from the germline V gene.

This chain joins TRBV5-5 and TRBJ2-1; D ambiguous. This CDR3 contains 13 residues. V was shortened by 2 bases and J by 3 bases, with 6 bases between the two germline ends. Germline V gene data show CDR1 as SGHKS and CDR2 as YYEKEE (reference sequence). The CDR3 region has the DNA TGTGCCAGCAGCTTTGTAGACTACAATGAGCAGTTCTTC. This gives the protein CASSFVDYNEQFF.

This chain uses TRBV7-2 with TRBJ1-3, with 8 bases that match TRBD1. J was trimmed by 0 bases and V by 5 bases; bases with no gene match: 9. Germline-derived CDR1 and CDR2 are SGHTA and FQGNSA. CDR3 size: 17 residues. As DNA, the CDR3 is TGTGCCAGCAGCCCCTCCGGGACAGGAAACTCTGGAAACACCATATATTTT. Protein product: CASSPSGTGNSGNTIYF.

This clone has only a few counts. This chain connects TRBV4-3 to TRBJ1-5; TRBD1 agrees at 9 bases. CDR1 and CDR2 from the germline V gene are LGHNA and YSLEER. V gave up 0 bases and J gave up 5 bases; unmatched junction bases: 5. CDR3 length: 16 residues. This CDR3 is CASSQDLGQGDQPQHF. The CDR3 DNA is TGCGCCAGCAGCCAAGATCTGGGACAGGGAGATCAGCCCCAGCATTTT.

The V gene is TRBV30, the J gene TRBJ1-5; maybe TRBD1 (5 bases). This CDR3 contains 13 residues. Trimming shortened V by 1 base and J by 9 bases, and 13 bases separated the two germline ends. Germline lookup yields CDR1 GTSNPN and CDR2 SVGIG (reference sequence). The CDR3 sequence is CAWSDRIQGPQHF. CDR3 DNA: TGTGCCTGGAGTGACCGGATCCAGGGGCCCCAGCATTTT.

The V call is TRBV4-3, the J call TRBJ1-2, with TRBD1 matching over 8 bases. CDR3 size: 15 residues. V lost 0 bases, J lost 3 bases, and 3 bases stayed unmatched. Germline-derived CDR1 and CDR2 are LGHNA and YSLEER. CDR3 loop: CASSQDNRGDYGYTF. In nucleotides, the CDR3 is TGCGCCAGCAGCCAAGATAACAGGGGGGACTATGGCTACACCTTC.

The CDR3 reads CASSSAGGGLYNEQFF. CDR3 nucleotides: TGTGCCAGCAGCTCAGCGGGAGGGGGTCTCTACAATGAGCAGTTCTTC. V and J are TRBV7-9 and TRBJ2-1, with 10 bases that match TRBD2. Trimming removed 4 bases from V and 3 bases from J; junction bases left unmatched: 6. This CDR3 contains 16 residues. The germline CDR1 and CDR2 sequences are SEHNR and FQNEAQ (reference sequence).

This chain links TRBV28 with TRBJ2-7, with 7 bases aligning to TRBD1. This CDR3 has 14 residues. Unmatched junction bases numbered 7, after V lost 5 bases and J lost 3 bases. The germline CDR1 and CDR2 sequences are MDHEN and SYDVKM. In DNA form, the CDR3 reads TGTGCCAGCAGTCCGACAGGGATTCGCTACGAGCAGTACTTC. Protein: CASSPTGIRYEQYF.

This clone showed up just a few times. This sequence joins TRBV6-1 and TRBJ2-1, with 10 bases that match TRBD2. With 3 bases clipped from V and 3 bases from J, the junction kept 5 bases outside the gene matches. This CDR3 is built from 16 residues. Germline values: CDR1 MNHNS, CDR2 SASEGT. CDR3 region: CASSDRASGSYNEQFF. The CDR3 nucleotides read TGTGCCAGCAGTGATCGGGCTAGCGGGAGCTACAATGAGCAGTTCTTC.

This clone was observed once. The chain employs TRBV7-9 and TRBJ2-7, with 11 bases that match TRBD2. The germline CDR1 and CDR2 sequences are SEHNR and FQNEAQ (reference sequence). V shed 5 bases and J 2 bases; nucleotides not matched to a gene: 5. CDR3 size: 15 residues. The CDR3 region is CASSLLAGGPYEQYF. The CDR3 DNA reads as TGTGCCAGCAGCCTTTTAGCGGGAGGGCCCTACGAGCAGTACTTC.

The V call is TRBV2, the J call TRBJ2-3; 7 bases map to TRBD2. The junction had 12 bases not matched to a gene; V was cut back by 2 bases and J by 7 bases. CDR3 length: 16 amino acids. The germline V gene encodes CDR1 SNHLY and CDR2 FYNNEI. The CDR3 DNA follows: TGTGCCAGCAGTGAATCTGGCGGGAGTTGGGGCCATACGCAGTATTTT. It specifies CASSESGGSWGHTQYF.

The gene calls are TRBV19 and TRBJ1-1; D not certain. CDR1 is LNHDA and CDR2 is SQIVND in the germline V gene (reference sequence). This CDR3 region has 14 residues. Trimming took off 3 bases at V and 0 bases at J, with 8 bases between the two ends. The DNA for the CDR3 is TGTGCCAGTAGTATCCAGCGGGTGAACACTGAAGCTTTCTTT. Protein: CASSIQRVNTEAFF.